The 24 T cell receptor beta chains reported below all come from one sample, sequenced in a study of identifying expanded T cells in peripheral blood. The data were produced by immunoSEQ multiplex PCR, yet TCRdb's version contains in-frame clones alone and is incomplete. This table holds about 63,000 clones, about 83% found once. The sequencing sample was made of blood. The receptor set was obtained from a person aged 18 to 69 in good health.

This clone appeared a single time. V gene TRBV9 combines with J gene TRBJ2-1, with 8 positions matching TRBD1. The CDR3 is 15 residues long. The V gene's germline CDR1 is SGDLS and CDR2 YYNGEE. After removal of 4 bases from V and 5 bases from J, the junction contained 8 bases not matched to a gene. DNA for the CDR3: TGTGCCAGCAGCCTGACAGGGGCCCACCACAATGAGCAGTTCTTC. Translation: CASSLTGAHHNEQFF. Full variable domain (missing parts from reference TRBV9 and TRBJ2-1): DSGVTQTPKHLITATGQRVTLRCSPRSGDLSVYWYQQSLDQGLQFLIQYYNGEERAKGNILERFSAQQFPDLHSELNLSSLELGDSALYFCASSLTGAHHNEQFFGPGTRLTVL.

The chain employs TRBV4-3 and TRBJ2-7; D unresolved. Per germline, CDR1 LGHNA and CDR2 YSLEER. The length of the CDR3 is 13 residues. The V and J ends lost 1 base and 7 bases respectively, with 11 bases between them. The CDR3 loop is CASSQGPGREQYF. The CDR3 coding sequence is TGCGCCAGCAGCCAAGGGCCAGGCAGAGAGCAGTACTTC.

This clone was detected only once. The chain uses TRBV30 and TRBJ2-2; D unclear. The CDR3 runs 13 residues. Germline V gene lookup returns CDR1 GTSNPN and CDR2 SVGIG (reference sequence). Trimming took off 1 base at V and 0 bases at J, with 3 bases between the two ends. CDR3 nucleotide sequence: TGTGCCTGGAGTGGGCCGAACACCGGGGAGCTGTTTTTT. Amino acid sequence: CAWSGPNTGELFF.

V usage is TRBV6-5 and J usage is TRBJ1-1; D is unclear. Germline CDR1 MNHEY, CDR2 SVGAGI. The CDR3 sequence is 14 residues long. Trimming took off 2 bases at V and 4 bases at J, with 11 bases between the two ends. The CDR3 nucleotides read TGTGCCAGCAGTTACGGGGTAATAGGCACTGAAGCTTTCTTT. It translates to CASSYGVIGTEAFF.

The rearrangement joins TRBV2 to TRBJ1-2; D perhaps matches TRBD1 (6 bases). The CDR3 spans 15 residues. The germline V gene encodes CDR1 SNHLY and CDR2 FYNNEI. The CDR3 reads CAMGAWASLDYGYTF. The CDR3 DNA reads TGTGCAATGGGGGCGTGGGCCTCCCTAGACTATGGCTACACCTTC.

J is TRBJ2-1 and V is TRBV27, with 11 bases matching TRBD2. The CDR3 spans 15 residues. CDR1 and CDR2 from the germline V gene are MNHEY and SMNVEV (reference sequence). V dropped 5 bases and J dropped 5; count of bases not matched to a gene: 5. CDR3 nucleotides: TGTGCCAGCAGTCAAGGACTAGCGGGCAACAATGAGCAGTTCTTC. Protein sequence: CASSQGLAGNNEQFF.

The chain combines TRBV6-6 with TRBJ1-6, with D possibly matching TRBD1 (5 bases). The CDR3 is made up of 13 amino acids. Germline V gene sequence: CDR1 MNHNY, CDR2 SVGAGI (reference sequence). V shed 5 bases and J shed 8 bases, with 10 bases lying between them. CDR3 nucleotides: TGTGCCAGCAGTCACCCACAGGATTCACCCCTCCACTTT. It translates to CASSHPQDSPLHF.

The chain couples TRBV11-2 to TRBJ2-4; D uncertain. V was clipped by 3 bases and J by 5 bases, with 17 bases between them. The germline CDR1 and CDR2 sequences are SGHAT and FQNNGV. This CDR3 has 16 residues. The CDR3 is CASSFGGNSYQNIQYF. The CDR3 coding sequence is TGTGCCAGCAGCTTTGGCGGAAATAGTTACCAAAACATTCAGTACTTC.

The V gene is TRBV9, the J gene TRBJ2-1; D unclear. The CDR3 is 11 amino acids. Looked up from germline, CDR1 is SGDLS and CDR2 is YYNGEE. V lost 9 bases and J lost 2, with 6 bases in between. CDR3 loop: CAIVPYNEQFF. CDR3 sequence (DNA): TGTGCCATCGTCCCCTACAATGAGCAGTTCTTC.

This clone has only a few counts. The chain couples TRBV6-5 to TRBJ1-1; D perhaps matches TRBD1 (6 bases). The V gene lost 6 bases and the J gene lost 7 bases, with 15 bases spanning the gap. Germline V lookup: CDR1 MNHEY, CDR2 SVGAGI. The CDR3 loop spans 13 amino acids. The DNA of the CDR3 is TGTGCCAGCAGACGACTTGGACAGCTTGAAGCTTTCTTT. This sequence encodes CASRRLGQLEAFF.

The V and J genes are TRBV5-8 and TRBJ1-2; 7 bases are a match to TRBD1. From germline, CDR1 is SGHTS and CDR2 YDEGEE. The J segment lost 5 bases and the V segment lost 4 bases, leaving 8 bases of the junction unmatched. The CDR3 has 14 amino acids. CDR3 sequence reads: CASSLRGFGYGYTF. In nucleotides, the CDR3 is TGTGCCAGCAGCCTCAGGGGGTTCGGTTATGGCTACACCTTC.

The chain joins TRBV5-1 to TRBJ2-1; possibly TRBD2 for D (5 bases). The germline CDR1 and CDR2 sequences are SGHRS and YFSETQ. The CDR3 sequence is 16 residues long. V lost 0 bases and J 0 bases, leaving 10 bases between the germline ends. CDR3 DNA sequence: TGCGCCAGCAGCTTGGTTGGTGGGAGCTCCTACAATGAGCAGTTCTTC. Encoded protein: CASSLVGGSSYNEQFF.

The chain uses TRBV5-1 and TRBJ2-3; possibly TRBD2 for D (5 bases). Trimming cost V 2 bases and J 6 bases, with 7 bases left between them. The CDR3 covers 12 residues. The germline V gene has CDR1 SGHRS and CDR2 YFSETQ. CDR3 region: CASSFGDDTQYF. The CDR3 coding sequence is TGCGCCAGCAGCTTCGGGGATGATACGCAGTATTTT.

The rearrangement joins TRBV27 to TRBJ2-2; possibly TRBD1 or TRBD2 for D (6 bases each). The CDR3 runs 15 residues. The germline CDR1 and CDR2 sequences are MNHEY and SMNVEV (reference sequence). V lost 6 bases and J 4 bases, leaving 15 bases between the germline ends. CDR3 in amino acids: CASSKRGASTGELFF. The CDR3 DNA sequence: TGTGCCAGCAGCAAAAGGGGGGCTTCCACCGGGGAGCTGTTTTTT.

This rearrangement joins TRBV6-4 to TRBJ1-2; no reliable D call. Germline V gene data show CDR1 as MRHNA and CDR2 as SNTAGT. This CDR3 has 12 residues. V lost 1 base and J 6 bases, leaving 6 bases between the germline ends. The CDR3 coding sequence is TGTGCCAGCAGTGACTACGGCGATGGCTACACCTTC. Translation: CASSDYGDGYTF.

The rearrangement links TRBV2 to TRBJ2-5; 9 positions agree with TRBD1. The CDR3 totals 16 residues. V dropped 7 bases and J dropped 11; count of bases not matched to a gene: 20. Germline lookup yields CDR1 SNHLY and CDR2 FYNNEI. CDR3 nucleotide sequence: TGTGCCAGCATTCAAGTCGCCGGGACAGGGCTTAGGGAGCAGTACTTC. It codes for CASIQVAGTGLREQYF.

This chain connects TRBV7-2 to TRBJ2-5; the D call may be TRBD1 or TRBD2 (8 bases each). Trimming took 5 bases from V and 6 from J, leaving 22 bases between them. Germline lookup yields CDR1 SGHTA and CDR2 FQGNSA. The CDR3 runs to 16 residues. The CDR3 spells CASSREGSTGGKTQYF. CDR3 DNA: TGTGCCAGCAGCCGGGAGGGGAGCACAGGGGGTAAGACCCAGTACTTC.

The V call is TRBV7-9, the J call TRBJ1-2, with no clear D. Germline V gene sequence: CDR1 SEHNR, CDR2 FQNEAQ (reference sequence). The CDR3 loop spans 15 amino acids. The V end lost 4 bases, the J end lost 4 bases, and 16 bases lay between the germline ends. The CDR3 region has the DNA TGTGCCAGCAGCTCGCCCCCCGGAGGGAGCTATGGCTACACCTTC. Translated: CASSSPPGGSYGYTF.

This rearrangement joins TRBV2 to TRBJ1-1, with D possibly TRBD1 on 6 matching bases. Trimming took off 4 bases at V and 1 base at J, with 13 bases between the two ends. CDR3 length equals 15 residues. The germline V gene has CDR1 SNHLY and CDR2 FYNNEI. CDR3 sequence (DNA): TGTGCCAGCAGTGTTTTTAAGGGGGGGAACACTGAAGCTTTCTTT. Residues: CASSVFKGGNTEAFF.

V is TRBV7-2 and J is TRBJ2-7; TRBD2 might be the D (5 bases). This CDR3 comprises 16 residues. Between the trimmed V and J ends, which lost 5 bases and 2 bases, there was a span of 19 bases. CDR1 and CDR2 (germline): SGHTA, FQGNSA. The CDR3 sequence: CASSPFPRAGTYEQYF. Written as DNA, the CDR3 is TGTGCCAGCAGCCCCTTTCCGAGGGCCGGGACCTACGAGCAGTACTTC. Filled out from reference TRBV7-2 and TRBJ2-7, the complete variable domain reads GAGVSQSPSNKVTEKGKDVELRCDPISGHTALYWYRQSLGQGLEFLIYFQGNSAPDKSGLPSDRFSAERTGGSVSTLTIQRTQQEDSAVYLCASSPFPRAGTYEQYFGPGTRLTVT.

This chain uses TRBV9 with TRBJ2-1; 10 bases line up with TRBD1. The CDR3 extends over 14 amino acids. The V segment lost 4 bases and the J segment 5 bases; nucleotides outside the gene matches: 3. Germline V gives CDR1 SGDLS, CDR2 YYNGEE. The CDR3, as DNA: TGTGCCAGCAGCCCGGGACAGGGGAACAATGAGCAGTTCTTC. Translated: CASSPGQGNNEQFF.

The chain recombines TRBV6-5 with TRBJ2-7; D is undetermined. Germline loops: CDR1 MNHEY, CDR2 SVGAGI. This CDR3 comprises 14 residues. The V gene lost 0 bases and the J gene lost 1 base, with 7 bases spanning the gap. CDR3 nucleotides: TGTGCCAGCAGTTACTCGGGCAGTTCCTACGAGCAGTACGTC. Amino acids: CASSYSGSSYEQYV.

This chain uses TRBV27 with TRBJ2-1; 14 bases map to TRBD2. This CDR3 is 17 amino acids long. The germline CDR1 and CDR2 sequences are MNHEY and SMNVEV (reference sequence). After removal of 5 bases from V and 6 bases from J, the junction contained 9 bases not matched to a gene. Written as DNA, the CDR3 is TGTGCCAGCAGTCCTCCGGGACTAGCGGGAGTCGGCAATGAGCAGTTCTTC. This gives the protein CASSPPGLAGVGNEQFF.

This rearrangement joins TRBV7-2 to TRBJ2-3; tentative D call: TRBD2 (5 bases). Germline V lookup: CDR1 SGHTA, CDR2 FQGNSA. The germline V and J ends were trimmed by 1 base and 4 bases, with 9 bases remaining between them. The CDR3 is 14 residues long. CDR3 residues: CASSLEVGADTQYF. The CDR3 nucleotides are TGTGCCAGCAGCTTAGAGGTCGGGGCAGATACGCAGTATTTT. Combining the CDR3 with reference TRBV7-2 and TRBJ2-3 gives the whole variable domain GAGVSQSPSNKVTEKGKDVELRCDPISGHTALYWYRQSLGQGLEFLIYFQGNSAPDKSGLPSDRFSAERTGGSVSTLTIQRTQQEDSAVYLCASSLEVGADTQYFGPGTRLTVL.